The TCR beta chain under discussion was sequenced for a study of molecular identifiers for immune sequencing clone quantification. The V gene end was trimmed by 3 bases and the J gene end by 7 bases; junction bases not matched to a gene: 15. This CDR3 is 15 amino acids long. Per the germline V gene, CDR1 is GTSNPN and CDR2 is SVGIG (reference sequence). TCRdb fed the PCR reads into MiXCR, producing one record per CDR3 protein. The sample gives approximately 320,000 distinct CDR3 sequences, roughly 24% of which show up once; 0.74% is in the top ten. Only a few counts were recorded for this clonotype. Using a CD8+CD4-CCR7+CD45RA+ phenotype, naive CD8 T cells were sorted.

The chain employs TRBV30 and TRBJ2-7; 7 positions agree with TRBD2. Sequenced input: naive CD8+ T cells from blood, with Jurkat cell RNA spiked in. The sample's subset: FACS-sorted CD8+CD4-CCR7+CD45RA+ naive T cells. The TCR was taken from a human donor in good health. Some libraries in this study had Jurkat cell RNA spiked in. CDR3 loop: CAWRLSDSGAWEQYF. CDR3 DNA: TGTGCCTGGAGGTTGTCTGACAGCGGGGCTTGGGAGCAGTACTTC.